A single count supports the clone carrying this TCR beta chain. V lost 6 bases and J lost 3; bases outside the gene matches: 14. The CDR3 totals 17 residues. Per the germline V gene, CDR1 is LNHNV and CDR2 is YYDKDF (reference sequence). The repertoire was sequenced with immunoSEQ multiplex PCR; TCRdb's copy has only in-frame clones and lacks some. The data contain 65,000 to 95,000 clones, 65% to 90% of them singletons. The sample comes from a study of technical replicates of blood from several donors. The receptor was isolated from a human donor in good health. Some clones in this sample may be carry-over from other donors' samples. The specimen was PBMCs. V is TRBV15 and J is TRBJ1-2, with 9 bases aligning to TRBD1. CDR3 nucleotide sequence: TGTGCCACCAGACAGAGTCCCGGGACAGGGATCGACTATGGCTACACCTTC. This translates into CATRQSPGTGIDYGYTF. The full variable domain, its missing parts supplied by reference TRBV15 and TRBJ1-2, is DAMVIQNPRYQVTQFGKPVTLSCSQTLNHNVMYWYQQKSSQAPKLLFHYYDKDFNNEADTPDNFQSRRPNTSFCFLDIRSPGLGDTAMYLCATRQSPGTGIDYGYTFGSGTRLTVV.